These 26 T cell receptor beta chains came from one sample sequenced in a study of CD8 T cells in Susac syndrome. An amount of RNA that ranged from about 0.45 to 1 ug was reverse transcribed with random hexamers. Each CDR3 protein is one row after TCRdb ran MiXCR on the immunoSEQ multiplex PCR reads. The sample has 110,000 or so distinct CDR3 sequences; around 90% are singletons. Sequencing was performed on CD8+ T cells from PBMCs. These receptors were taken from a human donor in good health.

V is TRBV20-1 and J is TRBJ2-1, with a weak D call TRBD1 (6 bases). This CDR3 is built from 15 residues. With 5 bases removed from V and 0 bases from J, the gap between germline ends came to 14 bases. Germline CDR1 and CDR2: DFQATT and SNEGSKA (reference sequence). CDR3 sequence reads: CSAFRTEGSYNEQFF. The CDR3 nucleotides read TGCAGTGCTTTTCGGACAGAGGGCTCCTACAATGAGCAGTTCTTC.

V gene TRBV20-1 combines with J gene TRBJ1-2; the D gene is possibly TRBD1 (5 bases). Germline values: CDR1 DFQATT, CDR2 SNEGSKA (reference sequence). The V end was cut by 0 bases, the J end by 2 bases, with 13 bases between. The CDR3 covers 15 residues. CDR3 in DNA: TGCAGTGCTAGAGATTGGGGGATTGAGAACTATGGCTACACCTTC. This codes for CSARDWGIENYGYTF.

This chain uses TRBV19 with TRBJ1-5; D ambiguous. Germline V gives CDR1 LNHDA, CDR2 SQIVND (reference sequence). The CDR3 is made up of 12 amino acids. V was shortened by 9 bases and J by 0 bases, with 6 bases between the two germline ends. The CDR3 spells CASKYSNQPQHF. For the CDR3, the DNA is TGTGCCAGCAAATATAGCAATCAGCCCCAGCATTTT.

The chain links TRBV5-1 to TRBJ2-4; D possibly corresponds to TRBD1 (6 bases). V was pared by 1 base and J by 12 bases, with 17 bases between. Germline-derived CDR1 and CDR2 are SGHRS and YFSETQ. There are 14 residues in the CDR3. CDR3 sequence: CASSLSQGNGDQYF. In DNA form, the CDR3 reads TGCGCCAGCAGCTTGTCACAGGGAAACGGTGATCAGTACTTC.

This chain connects TRBV7-9 to TRBJ2-2, with a tentative D call TRBD2 (6 bases). This CDR3 spans 17 amino acids. V was cut by 3 bases and J by 4 bases, with 18 bases left in between. The germline CDR1 and CDR2 sequences are SEHNR and FQNEAQ (reference sequence). The CDR3, as DNA: TGTGCCAGCAGCTTTCTGGCTAGCGTTATAGGCACCGGGGAGCTGTTTTTT. It yields the protein CASSFLASVIGTGELFF.

This clonotype came up once. The chain combines TRBV7-9 with TRBJ2-7; D uncertain. Germline V gene lookup returns CDR1 SEHNR and CDR2 FQNEAQ (reference sequence). Deletions cut 4 bases from V and 0 bases from J, with 10 bases between. CDR3 length equals 14 residues. CDR3 in DNA: TGTGCCAGCAGCTCGTCCTCAGACTCCTACGAGCAGTACTTC. Amino acid sequence: CASSSSSDSYEQYF. The complete variable domain, with remaining parts taken from reference TRBV7-9 and TRBJ2-7, reads DTGVSQNPRHKITKRGQNVTFRCDPISEHNRLYWYRQTLGQGPEFLTYFQNEAQLEKSRLLSDRFSAERPKGSFSTLEIQRTEQGDSAMYLCASSSSSDSYEQYFGPGTRLTVT.

This clonotype was picked up a small number of times. V gene TRBV5-1 combines with J gene TRBJ2-7; 8 bases agree with TRBD1. V lost 3 bases, J lost 5 bases, and 7 bases stayed unmatched. Germline-derived CDR1 and CDR2 are SGHRS and YFSETQ. The CDR3 extends over 14 amino acids. The CDR3 sequence is CASSSLTGEDEQYF. In nucleotides, the CDR3 is TGCGCCAGCAGCTCACTGACAGGGGAGGACGAGCAGTACTTC.

V and J are TRBV20-1 and TRBJ2-4; unclear D gene. The CDR3 has 15 amino acids. V was pared by 5 bases and J by 5 bases, with 19 bases between. Germline V CDR1 and CDR2: DFQATT, SNEGSKA (reference sequence). The CDR3 nucleotides are TGCAGTGCTCATAAGCCGGGTTTAAGGCAAAACATTCAGTACTTC. It specifies CSAHKPGLRQNIQYF.

V gene TRBV19 combines with J gene TRBJ1-5, with D perhaps matching TRBD1 (6 bases). The CDR3 contains 17 residues. The V and J ends lost 2 bases and 0 bases respectively, with 14 bases between them. Germline CDR1 is LNHDA and CDR2 is SQIVND (reference sequence). The CDR3 sequence: CASSIPPGAYSNQPQHF. Written as DNA, the CDR3 is TGTGCCAGTAGTATACCCCCAGGGGCGTATAGCAATCAGCCCCAGCATTTT.

The chain joins TRBV5-1 to TRBJ2-7; 12 bases align to TRBD1. Trimming took 4 bases from V and 7 from J; bases not matched to a gene: 6. The length of the CDR3 is 14 residues. Looked up from germline, CDR1 is SGHRS and CDR2 is YFSETQ. The CDR3 DNA sequence: TGCGCCAGCAGCCAGGGACAGGGGGCTCGGGAGCAGTACTTC. It yields the protein CASSQGQGAREQYF.

The rearrangement links TRBV5-1 to TRBJ1-1; the D is unclear. V lost 0 bases and J lost 1, with 10 bases in between. In germline, CDR1 is SGHRS, CDR2 YFSETQ. CDR3 size: 15 residues. CDR3 region: CASSLERIPNTEAFF. The DNA of the CDR3 is TGCGCCAGCAGCTTGGAAAGGATACCGAACACTGAAGCTTTCTTT. Using reference TRBV5-1 and TRBJ1-1 for the parts outside the CDR3, the full variable domain is KAGVTQTPRYLIKTRGQQVTLSCSPISGHRSVSWYQQTPGQGLQFLFEYFSETQRNKGNFPGRFSGRQFSNSRSEMNVSTLELGDSALYLCASSLERIPNTEAFFGQGTRLTVV.

The chain uses TRBV5-4 and TRBJ2-7; the match to TRBD2 covers 12 bases. Trimming took 3 bases from V and 5 from J; bases not matched to a gene: 3. Germline V CDR1 and CDR2: SGHNT, YYREEE (reference sequence). This CDR3 contains 14 residues. The CDR3 nucleotides are TGTGCCAGCAGCTCTCGACTAGCGGGGGACGAGCAGTACTTC. As protein: CASSSRLAGDEQYF.

The chain recombines TRBV10-3 with TRBJ2-5; 11 nucleotides line up with TRBD2. The DNA end is more similar to TRBJ2-1, so the J call may be wrong. This CDR3 region has 15 residues. Germline CDR1 is ENHRY and CDR2 is SYGVKD. The CDR3 here is CAISESLAGAVDQFF. The CDR3 DNA follows: TGTGCCATCAGTGAGTCACTAGCGGGAGCGGTAGACCAGTTCTTC.

This sequence joins TRBV20-1 and TRBJ2-1; 7 bases are a match to TRBD1. V shed 4 bases, J shed 9 bases, and the junction held 9 bases outside the gene matches. This CDR3 region has 13 residues. Per the germline V gene, CDR1 is DFQATT and CDR2 is SNEGSKA (reference sequence). The CDR3 coding sequence is TGCAGTGCTAAATCCGCCCAGGGGGTTGAGCAGTTCTTC. This encodes CSAKSAQGVEQFF.

The chain is built from TRBV2 and TRBJ2-1, with D perhaps TRBD1 or TRBD2 (5 bases each). The CDR3 loop spans 12 amino acids. Germline V gene data show CDR1 as SNHLY and CDR2 as FYNNEI. Trimming removed 4 bases from V and 8 bases from J, with 9 bases in between. This chain's CDR3 is CASSVGVDEQFF. CDR3 DNA sequence: TGTGCCAGCAGTGTGGGGGTTGATGAGCAGTTCTTC.

The chain carries TRBV6-5 and TRBJ2-5, with D perhaps TRBD2 (5 bases). The CDR3 spans 14 residues. The V gene lost 2 bases and the J gene lost 5 bases, with 12 bases spanning the gap. The V gene's germline CDR1 is MNHEY and CDR2 SVGAGI. DNA for the CDR3: TGTGCCAGCAGTTACCATAGCGTGGAGGAGACCCAGTACTTC. Amino acids: CASSYHSVEETQYF.

The chain carries TRBV4-3 and TRBJ1-6; 9 bases agree with TRBD1. CDR3 length: 17 residues. CDR1 is LGHNA and CDR2 is YSLEER in the germline V gene. The trim removed 4 bases at V and 9 bases at J, leaving 13 bases unmatched. Here the CDR3 reads CASSPGQGWEISSPLHF. The CDR3 DNA follows: TGCGCCAGCAGCCCGGGACAGGGTTGGGAGATTAGTTCACCCCTCCACTTT.

The rearrangement joins TRBV18 to TRBJ2-4; no reliable D call. CDR1 and CDR2 (germline): KGHSH, LQKENI. Trimming shortened V by 6 bases and J by 7 bases, and 19 bases separated the two germline ends. The CDR3 runs 15 residues. The CDR3 here is CASSLQSTLRNIQYF. The CDR3 nucleotides read TGTGCCAGCTCCCTGCAGTCCACCCTGAGGAACATTCAGTACTTC.

The rearrangement joins TRBV9 to TRBJ2-1; D gene unclear. The V gene lost 0 bases and the J gene lost 7 bases, with 14 bases spanning the gap. The germline V gene encodes CDR1 SGDLS and CDR2 YYNGEE. The CDR3 loop spans 15 amino acids. For the CDR3, the DNA is TGTGCCAGCAGCGTAGCTCAACCCACGTCAAATGAGCAGTTCTTC. Residues: CASSVAQPTSNEQFF.

The chain is built from TRBV30 and TRBJ2-1; no firm D call. This CDR3 is 11 amino acids long. CDR1 and CDR2 from the germline V gene are GTSNPN and SVGIG (reference sequence). V lost 3 bases, J lost 3 bases, and 3 bases lay in between. CDR3 coding DNA: TGTGCCTGGAGAGACTACAATGAGCAGTTCTTC. Translating gives CAWRDYNEQFF.

The chain has TRBV29-1 and TRBJ2-3; D might be TRBD2 (7 bases). Per the germline V gene, CDR1 is SQVTM and CDR2 is ANQGSEA. CDR3 length: 13 residues. Trimming took 3 bases from V and 4 from J, leaving 11 bases between them. DNA for the CDR3: TGCAGCGTTGACGGAGGGGGGGCAGATACGCAGTATTTT. This gives the protein CSVDGGGADTQYF.

The gene calls are TRBV27 and TRBJ2-1; 10 bases are shared with TRBD2. The V gene end was trimmed by 4 bases and the J gene end by 3 bases; junction bases not matched to a gene: 3. CDR1 and CDR2 from the germline V gene are MNHEY and SMNVEV (reference sequence). This CDR3 is built from 15 residues. CDR3 DNA sequence: TGTGCCAGCAGTTGGGGGACTAGCGACTACAATGAGCAGTTCTTC. Translation: CASSWGTSDYNEQFF.

The rearrangement uses TRBV29-1 and TRBJ1-5; D is undetermined. The V end lost 7 bases, the J end lost 1 base, and 20 bases lay between the germline ends. Germline CDR1 and CDR2: SQVTM and ANQGSEA. This CDR3 has 16 amino acids. CDR3 DNA: TGCAGCGGATGGAGAGTGGTGCAATGGAGCAATCAGCCCCAGCATTTT. Its protein product is CSGWRVVQWSNQPQHF.

The chain is built from TRBV7-6 and TRBJ2-1, with TRBD1 as a possible D gene (6 bases). The CDR3 is made up of 13 amino acids. CDR1 and CDR2 from the germline V gene are SGHVS and FNYEAQ. V was cut by 5 bases and J by 4 bases, with 9 bases left in between. CDR3 coding DNA: TGTGCCAGCAGCGTCGGACAGTACAATGAGCAGTTCTTC. It is translated as CASSVGQYNEQFF. Together with reference TRBV7-6 and TRBJ2-1, the CDR3 gives the full variable domain: GAGVSQSPRYKVTKRGQDVALRCDPISGHVSLYWYRQALGQGPEFLTYFNYEAQQDKSGLPNDRFSAERPEGSISTLTIQRTEQRDSAMYRCASSVGQYNEQFFGPGTRLTVL.

This chain connects TRBV5-6 to TRBJ2-3, with D possibly being TRBD1 (6 bases). Germline CDR1 and CDR2: SGHDT and YYEEEE. V was shortened by 5 bases and J by 1 base, with 20 bases between the two germline ends. CDR3 size: 17 residues. The CDR3 loop is CASSSVSKTGRTDTQYF. The CDR3 nucleotides are TGTGCCAGCAGTTCAGTTTCGAAGACAGGCCGCACAGATACGCAGTATTTT.

This chain uses TRBV19 with TRBJ2-1; D is undetermined. V lost 5 bases and J 6 bases, leaving 8 bases between the germline ends. The germline V gene encodes CDR1 LNHDA and CDR2 SQIVND (reference sequence). The CDR3 has 12 residues. The CDR3 loop is CASSGVLNEQFF. The CDR3 DNA reads as TGTGCCAGTAGTGGGGTCCTCAATGAGCAGTTCTTC.